There are many counts of the clone carrying this TCR beta chain. Germline V gene lookup returns CDR1 MNHEY and CDR2 SMNVEV (reference sequence). The CDR3 contains 15 residues. After removal of 4 bases from V and 0 bases from J, the junction contained 4 bases not matched to a gene. These data originate in a study of neurological immune-mediated disorders. In TCRdb, the 5' RACE reads were re-called with MiXCR into one record per CDR3 protein. The table records about 89,000 distinct CDR3 sequences, just over 2.5% of them present only once. This clonotype was sampled from a woman aged 25 to 39 with multiple sclerosis. This chain uses TRBV27 with TRBJ2-7, with 9 bases fitting TRBD2. Sequenced sample: PBMCs. The CDR3 loop is CASSSRTSASYEQYF. The CDR3, as DNA: TGTGCCAGCAGTTCACGGACTAGCGCCTCCTACGAGCAGTACTTC.